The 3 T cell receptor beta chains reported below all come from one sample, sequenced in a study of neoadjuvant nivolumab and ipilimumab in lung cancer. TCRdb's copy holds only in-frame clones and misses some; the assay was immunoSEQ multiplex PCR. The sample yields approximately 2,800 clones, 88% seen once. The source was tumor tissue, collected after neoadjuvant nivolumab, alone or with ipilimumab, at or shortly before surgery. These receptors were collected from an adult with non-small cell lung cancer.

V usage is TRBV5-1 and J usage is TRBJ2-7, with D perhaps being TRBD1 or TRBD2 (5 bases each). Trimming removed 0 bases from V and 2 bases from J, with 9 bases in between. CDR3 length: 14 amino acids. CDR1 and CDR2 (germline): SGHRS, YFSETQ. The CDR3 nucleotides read TGCGCCAGCAGCTTGGCCCCGGGGCCCTACGAGCAGTACTTC. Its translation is CASSLAPGPYEQYF.

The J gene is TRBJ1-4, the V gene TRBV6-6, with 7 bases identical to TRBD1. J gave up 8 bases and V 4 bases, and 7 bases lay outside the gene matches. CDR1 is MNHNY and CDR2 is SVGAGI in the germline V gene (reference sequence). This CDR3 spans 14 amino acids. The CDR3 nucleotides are TGTGCCAGCAGTTCGACAGGGAGAAGCGAAAAACTGTTTTTT. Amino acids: CASSSTGRSEKLFF.

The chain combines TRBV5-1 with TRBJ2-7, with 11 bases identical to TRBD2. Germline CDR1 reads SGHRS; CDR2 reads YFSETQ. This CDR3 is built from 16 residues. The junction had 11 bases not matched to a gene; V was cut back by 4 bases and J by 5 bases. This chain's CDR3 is CASSGWTTSGRNEQYF. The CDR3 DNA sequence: TGCGCCAGCAGCGGCTGGACTACTAGCGGGAGAAACGAGCAGTACTTC. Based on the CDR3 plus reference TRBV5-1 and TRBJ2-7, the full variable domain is KAGVTQTPRYLIKTRGQQVTLSCSPISGHRSVSWYQQTPGQGLQFLFEYFSETQRNKGNFPGRFSGRQFSNSRSEMNVSTLELGDSALYLCASSGWTTSGRNEQYFGPGTRLTVT.